Listed below are T cell receptor beta chains from one sample, sequenced in a study of blood T cell repertoires in COVID-19. The protocol was immunoSEQ multiplex PCR, while the TCRdb copy is restricted to in-frame clones and leaves out a portion. The sample includes about 220,000 clones, roughly 84% of them seen just once. The source material was peripheral blood. These receptors all stem from a woman older than 75 with acute or convalescent COVID-19. Each CDR3 is given with its conserved first and last residue. The D gene is left open where the match is weak. Only part of the rows carry a size: once, few, many, or a class if the clone is expanded.

clone_size j_call d_call v_call cdr3_aa cdr3_nt
. TRBJ1-4 TRBD1 TRBV7-6 CASSLWGQGYEKLFF TGTGCCAGCAGCTTATGGGGACAGGGGTATGAAAAACTGTTTTTT
. TRBJ1-3 . TRBV27 CASSLSRVGNTIYF TGTGCCAGCAGTTTATCCAGGGTCGGAAACACCATATATTTT
. TRBJ2-7 TRBD2 TRBV20-1 CQRGVSYEQYF TGCCAGCGGGGGGTCTCCTACGAGCAGTACTTC
. TRBJ1-2 . TRBV6-5 CASTPWQDRGSYTF TGTGCCAGCACCCCCTGGCAGGACCGGGGAAGCTACACCTTC
. TRBJ2-7 TRBD2 TRBV28 CASSFPGGRDEQYF TGTGCCAGCAGTTTCCCGGGGGGGAGGGACGAGCAGTACTTC
few TRBJ1-1 TRBD1 TRBV30 CAWSGGDREAFF TGTGCCTGGAGTGGGGGGGACAGGGAAGCTTTCTTT
once TRBJ2-7 TRBD2 TRBV6-1 CASSERAGDPYEQYF TGTGCCAGCAGTGAAAGAGCGGGGGATCCCTACGAGCAGTACTTC
. TRBJ1-5 . TRBV3-1/TRBV3-2 CASSQEGGDRNQPQHF TGTGCCAGCAGCCAAGAAGGGGGGGATCGCAATCAGCCCCAGCATTTT
few TRBJ1-3 TRBD1 TRBV11-2 CASRGQGVTGNTIYF TGTGCCAGCAGGGGACAGGGAGTAACTGGAAACACCATATATTTT
. TRBJ2-3 TRBD2 TRBV6-1 CASSEIETSGGTPDTQYF TGTGCCAGCAGTGAAATAGAGACTAGCGGGGGCACCCCAGATACGCAGTATTTT
few TRBJ2-2 TRBD1 TRBV6-5 CASSYRLTGSTGELFF TGTGCCAGCAGTTACCGATTGACAGGGAGCACCGGGGAGCTGTTTTTT
. TRBJ1-5 . TRBV18 CASSPSSNSNQPQHF TGTGCCAGCTCACCCAGTTCGAATAGCAATCAGCCCCAGCATTTT
. TRBJ1-2 TRBD1 TRBV10-3 CAISPNEGAEGYTF TGTGCCATCAGTCCCAACGAGGGGGCGGAGGGCTACACCTTC
. TRBJ1-6 . TRBV5-8 CASRSSSYNSPLHF TGTGCCAGCAGATCGAGCTCCTATAATTCACCCCTCCACTTT
. TRBJ1-6 TRBD1 TRBV19 CASGETGGLRSPLHF TGTGCCAGTGGGGAGACAGGGGGCTTACGGTCACCCCTCCACTTT
few TRBJ1-3 TRBD1 TRBV7-7 CASSSGQPSSGNTIYF TGTGCTAGCAGCTCGGGACAGCCGAGCTCTGGAAACACCATATATTTT
. TRBJ2-5 . TRBV12-5 CASALAGQETQYF TGTGCTAGTGCCTTGGCGGGTCAAGAGACCCAGTACTTC
. TRBJ2-1 TRBD2 TRBV9 CASTTGLAGGYNEQFF TGTGCCAGCACCACCGGACTAGCGGGGGGGTACAATGAGCAGTTCTTC
. TRBJ1-1 TRBD1 TRBV11-3 CASSLEGWGQGIPGGAFF TGTGCCAGCAGCTTAGAGGGTTGGGGACAGGGTATCCCCGGGGGAGCTTTCTTT
. TRBJ1-3 TRBD1 TRBV6-5 CASRSTGGYGNTIYF TGTGCCAGCAGGTCAACAGGGGGTTATGGAAACACCATATATTTT
. TRBJ1-5 TRBD1 TRBV24-1 CATSDGQVQPQHF TGTGCCACCAGTGACGGACAGGTCCAGCCCCAGCATTTT
. TRBJ2-6 . TRBV11-3 CASSSHPGTGANVLTF TGTGCCAGCAGCTCCCACCCAGGGACTGGGGCCAACGTCCTGACTTTC
. TRBJ1-2 TRBD1 TRBV7-2 CASKPVLGDGTANYGYTF TGTGCCAGCAAACCGGTCCTCGGGGACGGGACAGCAAACTATGGCTACACCTTC
. TRBJ1-4 . TRBV28 CASRTTGRGIDEKLFF TGTGCCAGCAGAACGACAGGTCGGGGTATAGATGAAAAACTGTTTTTT
. TRBJ1-3 . TRBV6-1 CASSEGAGQGNTIYF TGTGCCAGCAGTGAAGGTGCAGGGCAAGGAAACACCATATATTTT
. TRBJ2-3 TRBD1 TRBV7-6 CASSPTGASTDTQYF TGTGCCAGCAGCCCGACAGGGGCGAGCACAGATACGCAGTATTTT
. TRBJ2-1 TRBD1 TRBV19 CASSLIQGLTYNEQFF TGTGCCAGTAGCCTAATACAGGGGTTAACCTACAATGAGCAGTTCTTC
once TRBJ1-2 . TRBV4-1 CASSQSVRGFDGYTF TGCGCCAGCAGCCAAAGTGTTAGGGGGTTCGATGGCTACACCTTC
. TRBJ1-4 TRBD1 TRBV28 CASSLPRGQGFEKLFF TGTGCCAGCAGTCTACCCCGGGGACAGGGATTCGAAAAACTGTTTTTT
. TRBJ1-2 . TRBV4-2 CASSQEDRPNYGYTF TGTGCCAGCAGCCAGGAGGACAGACCCAACTATGGCTACACCTTC
. TRBJ2-3 . TRBV11-3 CASSSLGVDTDTQYF TGTGCCAGCAGCTCTCTAGGGGTGGACACAGATACGCAGTATTTT
. TRBJ2-7 TRBD1 TRBV19 CASSLRQGAYEQYF TGTGCCAGTAGTTTAAGACAGGGGGCGTACGAGCAGTACTTC
. TRBJ2-2 TRBD1 TRBV19 CASRGQASTGELFF TGTGCCAGTAGGGGACAGGCCTCAACCGGGGAGCTGTTTTTT
. TRBJ1-2 . TRBV30 CAWSGQNYGYTF TGTGCCTGGAGTGGACAGAACTATGGCTACACCTTC
. TRBJ1-2 TRBD1 TRBV29-1 CSFWGQGNKPNYGYTF TGCAGCTTTTGGGGACAGGGAAATAAGCCCAACTATGGCTACACCTTC
. TRBJ1-2 TRBD1 TRBV5-8 CASSFGDRGPYGYTF TGTGCCAGCAGCTTTGGGGACAGGGGACCCTATGGCTACACCTTC
. TRBJ2-6 TRBD1 TRBV3-1/TRBV3-2 CASSQTGVTLISGANVLTF TGTGCCAGCAGCCAGACAGGGGTAACGCTGATCTCTGGGGCCAACGTCCTGACTTTC
. TRBJ1-6 TRBD1 TRBV19 CASRQQGIGNSPLHF TGTGCCAGTAGGCAACAGGGGATCGGTAATTCACCCCTCCACTTT
. TRBJ1-1 TRBD1 TRBV27 CASSLWTDREEGAFF TGTGCCAGCAGTTTATGGACGGACAGGGAGGAAGGAGCTTTCTTT
. TRBJ2-1 . TRBV18 CASSPGQGGYNEQFF TGTGCCAGCTCACCTGGGCAGGGTGGATACAATGAGCAGTTCTTC
. TRBJ2-2 TRBD1 TRBV19 CAGAGTGGTGELFF TGTGCCGGAGCCGGGACAGGGGGCACCGGGGAGCTGTTTTTT
. TRBJ2-3 TRBD2 TRBV15 CATRRDMWGGTDTQYF TGTGCCACCAGAAGGGATATGTGGGGGGGGACAGATACGCAGTATTTT